What follows are 6 T cell receptor beta chains derived from one specimen sequenced in a study. TCRdb re-analysed the RT-PCR reads in MiXCR, keeping a single row per CDR3 protein. The table includes about 680,000 distinct CDR3 sequences, 12% to 15% detected once. Input material: memory CD4+ T cells from blood. The receptors come from a female donor in good health, serving as a healthy control.

This clonotype was detected a few times. This chain connects TRBV24-1 to TRBJ2-2; D is unclear. From germline, CDR1 is KGHDR and CDR2 SFDVKD. The CDR3 runs to 16 residues. The ends were cut back, 1 base at V and 1 base at J, with 9 bases in the middle. The CDR3 sequence is CATSDFGSGNTGELFF. DNA for the CDR3: TGTGCCACCAGTGATTTCGGGTCAGGGAACACCGGGGAGCTGTTTTTT.

This clonotype came up a few times. The chain is built from TRBV4-2 and TRBJ1-4; no firm D call. Trimming took off 4 bases at V and 0 bases at J, with 12 bases between the two ends. The CDR3 covers 16 residues. From germline, CDR1 is LGHNA and CDR2 YNFKEQ. For the CDR3, the DNA is TGTGCCAGCAGCCCCGGCGCCGGTGCAACTAATGAAAAACTGTTTTTT. It yields the protein CASSPGAGATNEKLFF.

This clonotype was detected a few times. The chain combines TRBV29-1 with TRBJ2-5; D is perhaps TRBD2 (5 bases). Germline loops: CDR1 SQVTM, CDR2 ANQGSEA. The CDR3 loop spans 12 amino acids. V dropped 7 bases and J dropped 4 bases, with 13 bases sitting between them. CDR3 region: CSGTGEPETQYF. The CDR3 nucleotides are TGCAGCGGTACCGGGGAGCCAGAGACCCAGTACTTC.

The chain recombines TRBV5-6 with TRBJ1-1; TRBD1 might be the D (5 bases). Germline CDR1 is SGHDT and CDR2 is YYEEEE. Trimming cost V 3 bases and J 4 bases, with 13 bases left between them. This CDR3 spans 14 amino acids. The CDR3 sequence: CASSSLGVGTEAFF. In DNA, the CDR3 is TGTGCCAGCAGCTCCCTGGGGGTGGGCACTGAAGCTTTCTTT. The whole variable domain, remainder taken from reference TRBV5-6 and TRBJ1-1, is DAGVTQSPTHLIKTRGQQVTLRCSPKSGHDTVSWYQQALGQGPQFIFQYYEEEERQRGNFPDRFSGHQFPNYSSELNVNALLLGDSALYLCASSSLGVGTEAFFGQGTRLTVV.

This clonotype was picked up a small number of times. The chain carries TRBV7-7 and TRBJ2-5; 7 nucleotides agree with TRBD1. CDR3 size: 14 residues. Trimming removed 5 bases from V and 4 bases from J; junction bases left unmatched: 7. In germline, CDR1 is SSHAT, CDR2 FNYEAQ (reference sequence). CDR3 coding DNA: TGTGCCAGCAGCGTAGGACAGGACGGAGAGACCCAGTACTTC. This sequence encodes CASSVGQDGETQYF.

This clonotype was seen a few times. The chain joins TRBV4-1 to TRBJ1-3, with D uncertain. V lost 0 bases to trimming and J lost 4 bases, with 10 bases between them. Per germline, CDR1 MGHRA and CDR2 YSYEKL. The CDR3 loop spans 15 amino acids. CDR3 region: CASSQDGRPGNTIYF. The CDR3 region has the DNA TGCGCCAGCAGCCAAGATGGGAGGCCAGGAAACACCATATATTTT.